Below, 16 T cell receptor beta chains from the same sample are listed, as sequenced in a study of CXCR3-negative and CXCR3-positive naive CD8 T cells. No antigen has been assigned to these receptors. The libraries of TRB cDNA were constructed through 5' RACE using UMI labels. TCRdb reprocessed the 5' RACE reads and keeps a single row for each CDR3 protein, giving no DNA. With roughly 8,100 distinct CDR3 sequences in the sample, the ten largest clones hold approximately 1.5%. General study findings and limits: Hydrophobicity of TRB CDR3s was greater in CXCR3-positive naive cells than in CXCR3-negative naive cells.

The sample was naive CXCR3+ CD8+ T cells from blood. Subset noted: CD45RO-CCR7+CD27+CD95- naive CD8+ T cells expressing CXCR3 (TNR3+). Source of these receptors: a human donor in good health. Some clones in this sample may be carry-over from other donors' samples.

This sequence joins TRBV20-1 and TRBJ2-2. This CDR3 contains 11 residues. The germline gives CDR1 DFQATT, CDR2 SNEGSKA (reference sequence). The CDR3 reads CSAIGTGELFF.

This clonotype ranks as medium-sized in terms of frequency. The rearrangement joins TRBV29-1 to TRBJ2-1; the D call from TCRdb, TRBD2, cannot be confirmed without DNA. This CDR3 comprises 15 residues. The germline gives CDR1 SQVTM, CDR2 ANQGSEA. The CDR3 here is CSVDSGESSYNEQFF.

This clonotype is classed as medium-sized (0.01 to 0.1%) by frequency. The V call is TRBV7-9, the J call TRBJ2-3; the TCRdb D gene call, TRBD2, has no DNA to confirm it. CDR1 is SEHNR, CDR2 FQNEAQ, per germline (reference sequence). This CDR3 has 15 amino acids. CDR3 protein: CASSRLGESTDTQYF.

The chain combines TRBV29-1 with TRBJ2-1; TCRdb picks TRBD1, but there is no DNA to check that call. Per germline, CDR1 SQVTM and CDR2 ANQGSEA. The CDR3 is 12 amino acids. The CDR3: CSVPPGPSEQFF.

The chain recombines TRBV5-6 with TRBJ2-7; the TRBD2 assignment by TCRdb is unverifiable without DNA. The CDR3 sequence is 15 residues long. Germline V gives CDR1 SGHDT, CDR2 YYEEEE. CDR3 amino acids: CASSLLSSVGYEQYF.

In terms of frequency, this clonotype is medium-sized. The gene calls are TRBV6-5 and TRBJ1-1. This CDR3 region has 16 residues. From germline, CDR1 is MNHEY and CDR2 SVGAGI. This chain's CDR3 is CASSYSRGTMNTEAFF.

This clonotype registers medium-sized by frequency. The rearrangement joins TRBV10-3 to TRBJ1-2; TCRdb picks TRBD1, but there is no DNA to check that call. Germline assignment: CDR1 ENHRY and CDR2 SYGVKD. CDR3 length equals 15 residues. CDR3 protein: CAISGRERGFYGYTF.

The chain's CDR3 is CASSQEGASNGYTF. The gene calls are TRBV4-2 and TRBJ1-2. Germline V gene sequence: CDR1 LGHNA, CDR2 YNFKEQ. The CDR3 sequence is 14 residues long.

The gene calls are TRBV11-1 and TRBJ2-1. Germline CDR1 and CDR2: SGHAT and FQDESV (reference sequence). This CDR3 spans 12 amino acids. This chain's CDR3 is CASSLSSNEQFF.

This clonotype counts as medium-sized (0.01 to 0.1%) by frequency. The rearrangement uses TRBV6-5 and TRBJ2-7; TCRdb names TRBD2, which stays unverified in the absence of DNA. The CDR3 runs 13 residues. Germline lookup yields CDR1 MNHEY and CDR2 SVGAGI. The CDR3 spells CASSMGLPYEQYF.

This chain connects TRBV19 to TRBJ1-5; as DNA is missing, the TRBD1 call by TCRdb cannot be tested. Germline V CDR1 and CDR2: LNHDA, SQIVND (reference sequence). This CDR3 contains 14 residues. CDR3 loop: CASKTGVGNQPQHF.

This clonotype is medium-sized (0.01 to 0.1%) by frequency. The chain links TRBV6-5 to TRBJ2-5; TCRdb reports TRBD1, a call that lacks DNA to check it against. Germline lookup yields CDR1 MNHEY and CDR2 SVGAGI. CDR3 length: 14 amino acids. Here the CDR3 reads CASSLRAYQETQYF.

V and J are TRBV7-6 and TRBJ2-7; with no DNA, the TCRdb D assignment of TRBD1 cannot be verified. This CDR3 spans 16 amino acids. Germline V gene lookup returns CDR1 SGHVS and CDR2 FNYEAQ. CDR3 in amino acids: CASSPGTGESSYEQYF.

The V and J genes are TRBV29-1 and TRBJ2-3; the TCRdb call, TRBD1, lacks DNA for checking. The CDR3 has 15 amino acids. The germline V gene encodes CDR1 SQVTM and CDR2 ANQGSEA. Here the CDR3 reads CSVERDSVGTDTQYF.

The genes are TRBV15 and TRBJ2-3. The CDR3 runs 13 residues. Per the germline V gene, CDR1 is LNHNV and CDR2 is YYDKDF (reference sequence). CDR3: CATSRDFTDTQYF.

V and J are TRBV20-1 and TRBJ2-1; TCRdb proposes TRBD2, but this gene call is untestable without DNA. CDR3 length: 15 amino acids. Germline CDR1 reads DFQATT; CDR2 reads SNEGSKA (reference sequence). The CDR3 protein is CSARAQTSGSDEQFF.